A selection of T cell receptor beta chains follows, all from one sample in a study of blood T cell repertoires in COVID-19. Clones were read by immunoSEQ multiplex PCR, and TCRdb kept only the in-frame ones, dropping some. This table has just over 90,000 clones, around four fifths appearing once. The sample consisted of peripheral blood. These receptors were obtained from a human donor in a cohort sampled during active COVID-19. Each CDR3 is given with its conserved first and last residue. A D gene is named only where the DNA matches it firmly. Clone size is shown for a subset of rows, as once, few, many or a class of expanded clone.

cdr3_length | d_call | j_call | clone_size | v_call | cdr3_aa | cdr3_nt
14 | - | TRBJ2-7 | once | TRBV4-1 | CASSHHRLDYEQYF | TGCGCCAGCAGCCATCACAGGTTAGACTACGAGCAGTACTTC
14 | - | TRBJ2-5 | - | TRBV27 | CASSPLTRGETQYF | TGTGCCAGCAGTCCCCTGACTAGAGGGGAGACCCAGTACTTC
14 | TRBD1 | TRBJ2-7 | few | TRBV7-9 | CASSLFGQGDEQYF | TGTGCCAGCAGCTTGTTCGGACAGGGGGACGAGCAGTACTTC
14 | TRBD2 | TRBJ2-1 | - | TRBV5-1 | CASRAGETYNEQFF | TGCGCCAGCAGGGCGGGGGAGACTTACAATGAGCAGTTCTTC
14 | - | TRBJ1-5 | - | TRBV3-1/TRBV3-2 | CASSRSWSNQPQHF | TGTGCCAGCAGCCGGAGTTGGAGCAATCAGCCCCAGCATTTT
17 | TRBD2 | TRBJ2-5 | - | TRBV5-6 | CASSLWYGRGNQETQYF | TGTGCCAGCAGCCTTTGGTATGGGAGGGGCAACCAAGAGACCCAGTACTTC
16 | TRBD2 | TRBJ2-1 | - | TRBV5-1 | CASSFSSGGARHEQFF | TGCGCCAGCAGCTTTTCTAGCGGGGGGGCCCGACATGAGCAGTTCTTC
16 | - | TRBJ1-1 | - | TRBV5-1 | CASSRFVQGTNTEAFF | TGCGCCAGCAGTAGATTCGTACAGGGTACGAACACTGAAGCTTTCTTT
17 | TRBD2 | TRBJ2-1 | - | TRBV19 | CASSIGVAGGLYNEQFF | TGTGCCAGTAGTATAGGGGTCGCGGGAGGGCTCTACAATGAGCAGTTCTTC
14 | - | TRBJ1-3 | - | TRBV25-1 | CASTEGTIWNTIYF | TGTGCCAGCACCGAGGGGACTATCTGGAACACCATATATTTT
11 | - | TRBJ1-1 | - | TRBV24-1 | CATSDSAEAFF | TGTGCCACCAGTGATTCGGCTGAAGCTTTCTTT
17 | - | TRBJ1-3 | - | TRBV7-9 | CASEGRTSSSPGNTIYF | TGTGCCAGCGAAGGGAGGACTAGTTCTTCCCCTGGAAACACCATATATTTT
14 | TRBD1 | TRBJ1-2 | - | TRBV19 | CATGQGASNYGYTF | TGTGCCACTGGACAGGGCGCCTCTAACTATGGCTACACCTTC
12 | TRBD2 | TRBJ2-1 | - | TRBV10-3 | CAIRDSGGEQFF | TGTGCCATCAGAGATAGCGGGGGGGAGCAGTTCTTC
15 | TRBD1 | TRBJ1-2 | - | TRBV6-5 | CASLKGQGALEGYTF | TGTGCCAGCCTTAAAGGACAGGGGGCTTTGGAAGGCTACACCTTC
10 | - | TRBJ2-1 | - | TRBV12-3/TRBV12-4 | CASGGPEQFF | TGTGCCAGCGGTGGCCCTGAGCAGTTCTTC
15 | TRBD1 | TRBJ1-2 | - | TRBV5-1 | CASSLGQGGNYGYTF | TGCGCCAGCAGCTTGGGACAGGGGGGCAATTATGGCTACACCTTC
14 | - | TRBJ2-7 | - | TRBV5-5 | CASTQVNNFYEQYF | TGTGCCAGCACTCAGGTCAACAACTTTTACGAGCAGTACTTC
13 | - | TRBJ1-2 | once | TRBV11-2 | CASSPRPDYGYTF | TGTGCCAGCAGCCCCCGTCCGGACTATGGCTACACCTTC
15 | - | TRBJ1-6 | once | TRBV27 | CASSLSGGKNSPLHF | TGTGCCAGCAGTTTATCGGGGGGGAAGAATTCACCCCTCCACTTT
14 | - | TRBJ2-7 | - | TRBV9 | CASSVGGQTSEQYF | TGTGCCAGCAGCGTCGGGGGGCAAACTTCCGAGCAGTACTTC
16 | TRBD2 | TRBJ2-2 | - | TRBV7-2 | CASSPGGSGGARELFF | TGTGCCAGCAGCCCAGGGGGTAGCGGGGGGGCCCGGGAGCTGTTTTTT
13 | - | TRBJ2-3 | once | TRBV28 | CASKDWATDTQYF | TGTGCCAGCAAGGACTGGGCGACAGATACGCAGTATTTT
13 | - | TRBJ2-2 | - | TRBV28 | CASSWRGPGELFF | TGTGCCAGCAGTTGGCGGGGTCCCGGGGAGCTGTTTTTT
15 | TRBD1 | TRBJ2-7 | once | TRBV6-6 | CASKGTGTGTYEQYF | TGTGCCAGCAAGGGGACCGGGACAGGGACCTACGAGCAGTACTTC
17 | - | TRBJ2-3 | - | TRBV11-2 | CASSLVWGRGSTDTQYF | TGTGCCAGCAGCTTAGTCTGGGGTCGGGGAAGCACAGATACGCAGTATTTT
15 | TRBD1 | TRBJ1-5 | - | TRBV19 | CASSHGTGRNQPQHF | TGTGCCAGTAGTCACGGGACAGGGCGAAATCAGCCCCAGCATTTT
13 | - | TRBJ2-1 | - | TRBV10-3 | CAINARENDEQFF | TGTGCCATCAACGCCCGGGAGAATGATGAGCAGTTCTTC
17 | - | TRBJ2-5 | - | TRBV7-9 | CASSLGGGRGSGETQYF | TGTGCCAGCAGCTTGGGGGGAGGACGAGGATCGGGCGAGACCCAGTACTTC
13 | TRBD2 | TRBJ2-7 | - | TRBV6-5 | CASRAGGSYEQYF | TGTGCCAGCCGGGCGGGAGGTTCCTACGAGCAGTACTTC
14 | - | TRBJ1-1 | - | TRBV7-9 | CASSFHGKNTEAFF | TGTGCCAGCAGCTTTCATGGCAAGAACACTGAAGCTTTCTTT
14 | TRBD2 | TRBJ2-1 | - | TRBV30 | CAWSAGGRYNEQFF | TGTGCCTGGAGCGCGGGGGGGCGATACAATGAGCAGTTCTTC
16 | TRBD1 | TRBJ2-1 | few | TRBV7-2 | CASSLKGTGANNEQFF | TGTGCCAGCAGCTTAAAGGGGACAGGGGCCAACAATGAGCAGTTCTTC
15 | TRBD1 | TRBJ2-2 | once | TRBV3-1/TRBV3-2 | CASSQQGAGTGELFF | TGTGCCAGCAGCCAGCAGGGGGCCGGTACCGGGGAGCTGTTTTTT
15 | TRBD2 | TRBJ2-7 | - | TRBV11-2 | CASSIGTSGGYEQYF | TGTGCCAGCAGCATAGGGACTAGCGGGGGCTACGAGCAGTACTTC
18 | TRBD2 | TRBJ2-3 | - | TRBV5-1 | CASSLPDGLAEDGDTQYF | TGCGCCAGCAGCTTGCCCGATGGACTAGCGGAGGATGGAGATACGCAGTATTTT
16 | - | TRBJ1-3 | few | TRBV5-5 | CASQQRRNDPGNTIYF | TGTGCCAGCCAACAACGCAGAAACGATCCTGGAAACACCATATATTTT
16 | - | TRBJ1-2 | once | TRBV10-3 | CAIRARNETATGGYTF | TGTGCCATCAGGGCCCGTAACGAGACAGCTACTGGGGGCTACACCTTC
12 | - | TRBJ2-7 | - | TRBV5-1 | CASRDTSYEQYF | TGCGCCAGCCGGGACACCTCCTACGAGCAGTACTTC
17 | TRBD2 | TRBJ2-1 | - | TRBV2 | CASSEGLREGHKGEQFF | TGTGCCAGCAGTGAAGGGTTGCGGGAGGGCCATAAGGGTGAGCAGTTCTTC
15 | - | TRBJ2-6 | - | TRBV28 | CASSSQDAGANVLTF | TGTGCCAGCAGCTCGCAGGATGCTGGGGCCAACGTCCTGACTTTC
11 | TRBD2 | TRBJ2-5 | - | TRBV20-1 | CSATGGETQYF | TGCAGTGCCACGGGGGGGGAGACCCAGTACTTC
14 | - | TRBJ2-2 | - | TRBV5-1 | CASSQTGNTGELFF | TGCGCCAGCAGCCAAACAGGGAACACCGGGGAGCTGTTTTTT
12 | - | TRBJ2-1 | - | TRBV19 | CASSLPGNEQFF | TGTGCCAGTAGCCTCCCGGGCAATGAGCAGTTCTTC
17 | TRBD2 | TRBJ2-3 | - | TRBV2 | CASSEFSGRAWRDTQYF | TGTGCCAGCAGTGAGTTTAGCGGGAGGGCCTGGCGGGATACGCAGTATTTT
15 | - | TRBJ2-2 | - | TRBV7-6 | CASSPSAANTGELFF | TGTGCCAGCAGCCCTAGTGCCGCGAACACCGGGGAGCTGTTTTTT
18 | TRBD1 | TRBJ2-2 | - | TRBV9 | CASSASYRTGSNTGELFF | TGTGCCAGCAGCGCCTCCTATAGGACAGGCTCAAACACCGGGGAGCTGTTTTTT
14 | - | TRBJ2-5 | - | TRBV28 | CASRAQGAQETQYF | TGTGCCAGCAGAGCGCAGGGTGCTCAAGAGACCCAGTACTTC
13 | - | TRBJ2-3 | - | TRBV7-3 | CASSSYRADTQYF | TGTGCCAGCAGCTCCTACAGGGCAGATACGCAGTATTTT
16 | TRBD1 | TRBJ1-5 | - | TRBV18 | CASSPQETGGNQPQHF | TGTGCCAGCTCACCACAGGAGACAGGGGGCAATCAGCCCCAGCATTTT
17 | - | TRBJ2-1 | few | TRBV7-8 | CASSRNGRGSSYNEQFF | TGTGCCAGCAGCCGAAACGGTAGGGGTAGCTCCTACAATGAGCAGTTCTTC